These 6 T cell receptor beta chains were all obtained from the same sample, sequenced in a study of T cell changes during pregnancy in multiple sclerosis. Some clones are missing from TCRdb's copy, which holds only in-frame ones; the method was immunoSEQ multiplex PCR. The sample contains 60,000 to 70,000 clones, 90% to 95% of which appear only once. The input for sequencing was peripheral blood, taken in the third trimester of pregnancy. These receptors were obtained from a female donor in good health, enrolled as a control in a pregnancy study.

This clone came up once. The chain is built from TRBV5-6 and TRBJ2-1; D is ambiguous. Germline CDR1 and CDR2: SGHDT and YYEEEE. V gave up 5 bases and J gave up 7 bases, with 10 bases separating them. The CDR3 extends over 12 amino acids. Here the CDR3 DNA reads TGTGCCAGCAGAGATACATGGAATGAGCAGTTCTTC. The encoded protein is CASRDTWNEQFF.

CDR3 nucleotides: TGTGCCAGCAGCCCCGGAGGGGCGGGGCAAGAGACCCAGTACTTC. Its translation: CASSPGGAGQETQYF. V is TRBV7-2 and J is TRBJ2-5; a possible D gene is TRBD2 (6 bases). Trimming shortened V by 5 bases and J by 2 bases, and 15 bases separated the two germline ends. The germline gives CDR1 SGHTA, CDR2 FQGNSA. The CDR3 totals 15 residues.

J is TRBJ2-4 and V is TRBV4-1; possibly TRBD2 for D (5 bases). V was cut by 3 bases and J by 12 bases, with 9 bases left in between. The CDR3 is 11 residues long. CDR1 MGHRA and CDR2 YSYEKL come from the germline V gene. CDR3 loop: CASSHEGPQYF. In DNA form, the CDR3 reads TGCGCCAGCAGCCATGAGGGCCCTCAGTACTTC.

The CDR3 DNA reads as TGTGCCAGCAGCTTAGACCCTGCAGGTGATGGCTACACCTTC. Protein: CASSLDPAGDGYTF. The chain uses TRBV7-9 and TRBJ1-2; no definite D call. This CDR3 comprises 14 residues. V was clipped by 1 base and J by 6 bases, with 12 bases between them. The V gene's germline CDR1 is SEHNR and CDR2 FQNEAQ (reference sequence).

This chain joins TRBV7-6 and TRBJ2-7; a possible D gene is TRBD2 (6 bases). Germline V gene sequence: CDR1 SGHVS, CDR2 FNYEAQ. V was pared by 5 bases and J by 3 bases, with 20 bases between. This CDR3 comprises 16 residues. Written as DNA, the CDR3 is TGTGCCAGCAGCCCCGGTCGAGGTGCGGGGTTCTACGAGCAGTACTTC. The encoded protein is CASSPGRGAGFYEQYF.

This chain joins TRBV6-9 and TRBJ1-6, with TRBD1 as a possible D gene (6 bases). The CDR3 contains 15 residues. Germline values: CDR1 MNHGY, CDR2 SVAAGI. Trimming removed 9 bases from V and 0 bases from J, with 12 bases in between. Here the CDR3 reads CASKQGSSYNSPLHF. The CDR3 nucleotides are TGTGCCAGTAAACAGGGAAGCTCCTATAATTCACCCCTCCACTTT.